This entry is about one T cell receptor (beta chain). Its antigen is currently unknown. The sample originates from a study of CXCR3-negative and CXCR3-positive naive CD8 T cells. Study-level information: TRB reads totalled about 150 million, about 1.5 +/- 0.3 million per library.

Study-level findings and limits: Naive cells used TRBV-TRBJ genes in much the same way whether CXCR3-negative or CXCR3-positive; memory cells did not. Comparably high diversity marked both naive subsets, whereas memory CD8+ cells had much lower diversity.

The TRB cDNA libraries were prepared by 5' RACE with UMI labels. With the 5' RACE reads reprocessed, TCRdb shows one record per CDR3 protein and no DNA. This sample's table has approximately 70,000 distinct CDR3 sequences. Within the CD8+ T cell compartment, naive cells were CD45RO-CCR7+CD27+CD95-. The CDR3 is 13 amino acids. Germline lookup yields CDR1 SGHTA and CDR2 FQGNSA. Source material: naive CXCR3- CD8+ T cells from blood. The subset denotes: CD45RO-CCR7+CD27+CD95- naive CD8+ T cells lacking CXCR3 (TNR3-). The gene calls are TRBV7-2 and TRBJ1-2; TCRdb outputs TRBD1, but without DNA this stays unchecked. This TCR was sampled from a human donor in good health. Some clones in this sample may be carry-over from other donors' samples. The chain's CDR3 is CASSAPRDYGYTF.